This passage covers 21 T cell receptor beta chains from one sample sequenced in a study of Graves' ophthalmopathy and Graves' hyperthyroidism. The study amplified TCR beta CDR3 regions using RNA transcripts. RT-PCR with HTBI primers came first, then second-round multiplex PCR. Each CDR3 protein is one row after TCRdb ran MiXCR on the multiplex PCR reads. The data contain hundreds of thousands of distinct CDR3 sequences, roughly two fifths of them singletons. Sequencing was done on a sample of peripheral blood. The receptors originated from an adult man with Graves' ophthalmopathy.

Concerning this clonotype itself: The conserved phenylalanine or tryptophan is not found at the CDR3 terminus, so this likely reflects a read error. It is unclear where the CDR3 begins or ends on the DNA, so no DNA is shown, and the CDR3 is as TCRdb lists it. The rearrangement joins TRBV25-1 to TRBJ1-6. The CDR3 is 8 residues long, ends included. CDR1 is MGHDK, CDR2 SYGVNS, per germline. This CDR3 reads CASKAQTS.

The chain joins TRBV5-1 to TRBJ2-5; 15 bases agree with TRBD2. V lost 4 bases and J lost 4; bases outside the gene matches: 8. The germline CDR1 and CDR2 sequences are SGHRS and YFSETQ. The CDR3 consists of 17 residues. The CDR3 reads CASSVGLAGGPVETQYF. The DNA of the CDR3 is TGCGCCAGCAGCGTAGGACTAGCGGGAGGGCCGGTAGAGACCCAGTACTTC.

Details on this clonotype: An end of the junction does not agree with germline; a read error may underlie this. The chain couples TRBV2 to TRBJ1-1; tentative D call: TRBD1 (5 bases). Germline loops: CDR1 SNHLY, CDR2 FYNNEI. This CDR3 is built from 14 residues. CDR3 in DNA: TGTGCCAGCAGTGAGGACAAGAGGAACGCTGAAGCTCTCTTT. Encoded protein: CASSEDKRNAEALF. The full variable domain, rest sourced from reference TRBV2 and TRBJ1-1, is EPEVTQTPSHQVTQMGQEVILRCVPISNHLYFYWYRQILGQKVEFLVSFYNNEISEKSEIFDDQFSVERPDGSNFTLKIRSTKLEDSAMYFCASSEDKRNAEALFGQGTRLTVV.

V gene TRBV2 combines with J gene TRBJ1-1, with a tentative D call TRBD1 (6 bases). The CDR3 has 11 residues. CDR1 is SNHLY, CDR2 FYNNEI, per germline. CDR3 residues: CAGAGDTEAFF. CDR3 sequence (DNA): TGTGCTGGAGCAGGGGACACTGAAGCTTTCTTT.

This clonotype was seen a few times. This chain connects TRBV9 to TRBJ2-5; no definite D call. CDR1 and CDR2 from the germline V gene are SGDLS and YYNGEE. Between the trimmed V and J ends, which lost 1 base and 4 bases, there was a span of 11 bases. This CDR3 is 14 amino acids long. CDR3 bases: TGTGCCAGCAGCGTAAGCTTAGGGCCAGAGACCCAGTACTTC. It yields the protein CASSVSLGPETQYF.

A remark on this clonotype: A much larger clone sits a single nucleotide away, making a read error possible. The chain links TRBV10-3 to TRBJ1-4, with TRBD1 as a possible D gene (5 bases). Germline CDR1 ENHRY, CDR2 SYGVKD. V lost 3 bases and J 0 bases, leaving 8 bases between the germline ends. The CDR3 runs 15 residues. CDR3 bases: TGTGCCATCAGTGACCCAGGGACAACTAATGAAAAACTGTTTTTT. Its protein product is CAISDPGTTNEKLFF.

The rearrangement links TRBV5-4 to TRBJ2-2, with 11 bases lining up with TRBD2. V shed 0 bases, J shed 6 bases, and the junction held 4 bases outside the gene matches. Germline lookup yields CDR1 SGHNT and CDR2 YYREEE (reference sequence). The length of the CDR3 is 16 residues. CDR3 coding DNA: TGTGCCAGCAGCTTGGCCGGGACTAGCGGTGCCGGGGAGCTGTTTTTT. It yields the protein CASSLAGTSGAGELFF.

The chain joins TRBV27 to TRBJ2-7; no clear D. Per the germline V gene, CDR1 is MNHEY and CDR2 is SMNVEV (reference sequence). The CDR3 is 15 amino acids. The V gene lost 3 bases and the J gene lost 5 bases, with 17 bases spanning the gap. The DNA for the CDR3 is TGTGCCAGCAGTTTCGGCGCGACGTGGGGTAACGAGCAGTACTTC. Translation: CASSFGATWGNEQYF.

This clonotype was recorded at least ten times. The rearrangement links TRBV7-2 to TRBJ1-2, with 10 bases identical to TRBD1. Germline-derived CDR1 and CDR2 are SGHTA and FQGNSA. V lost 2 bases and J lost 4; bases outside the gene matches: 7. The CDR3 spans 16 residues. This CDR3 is CASSLSSDRGSYGYTF. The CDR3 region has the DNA TGTGCCAGCAGCTTATCGTCGGACAGGGGGAGCTATGGCTACACCTTC. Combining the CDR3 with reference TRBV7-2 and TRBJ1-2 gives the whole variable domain GAGVSQSPSNKVTEKGKDVELRCDPISGHTALYWYRQSLGQGLEFLIYFQGNSAPDKSGLPSDRFSAERTGGSVSTLTIQRTQQEDSAVYLCASSLSSDRGSYGYTFGSGTRLTVV.

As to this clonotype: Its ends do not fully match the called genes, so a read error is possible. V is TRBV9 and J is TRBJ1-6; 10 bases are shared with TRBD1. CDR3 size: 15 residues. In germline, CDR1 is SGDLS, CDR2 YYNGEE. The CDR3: CASSLTGGTNQPLRF. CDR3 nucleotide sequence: TGTGCCAGCAGCCTGACAGGGGGCACTAATCAGCCCCTCCGCTTT.

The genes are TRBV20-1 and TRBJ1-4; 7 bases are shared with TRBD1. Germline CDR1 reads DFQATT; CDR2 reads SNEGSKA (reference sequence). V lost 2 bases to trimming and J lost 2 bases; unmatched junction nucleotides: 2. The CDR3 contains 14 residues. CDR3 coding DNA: TGCAGTGCTAGACAGGGGGACACTAATGAAAAACTGTTTTTT. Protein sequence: CSARQGDTNEKLFF.

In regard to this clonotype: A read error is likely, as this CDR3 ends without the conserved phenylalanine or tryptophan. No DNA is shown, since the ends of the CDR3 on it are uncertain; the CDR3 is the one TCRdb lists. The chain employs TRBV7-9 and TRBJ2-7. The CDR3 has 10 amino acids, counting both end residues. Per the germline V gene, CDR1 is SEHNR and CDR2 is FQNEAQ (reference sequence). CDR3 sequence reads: CASSLMSRDT.

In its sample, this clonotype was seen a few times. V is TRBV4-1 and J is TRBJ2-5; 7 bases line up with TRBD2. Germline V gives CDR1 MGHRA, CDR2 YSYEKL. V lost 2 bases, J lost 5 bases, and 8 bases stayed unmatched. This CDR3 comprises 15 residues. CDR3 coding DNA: TGCGCCAGCAGCCAACTCCACGACGGGGGGGAGACCCAGTACTTC. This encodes CASSQLHDGGETQYF.

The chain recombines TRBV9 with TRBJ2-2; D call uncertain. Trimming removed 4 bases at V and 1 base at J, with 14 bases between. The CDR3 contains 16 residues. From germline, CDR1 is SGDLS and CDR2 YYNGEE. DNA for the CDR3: TGTGCCAGCAGCCCCCCCAGGCAAGAGAACACCGGGGAGCTGTTTTTT. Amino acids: CASSPPRQENTGELFF.

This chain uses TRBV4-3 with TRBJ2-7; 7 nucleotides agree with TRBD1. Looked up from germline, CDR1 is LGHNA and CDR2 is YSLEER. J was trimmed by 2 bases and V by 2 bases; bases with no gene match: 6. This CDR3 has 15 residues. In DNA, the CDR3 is TGCGCCAGCAGCCAAATGACGGGGACAGCCTACGAGCAGTACTTC. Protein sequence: CASSQMTGTAYEQYF.

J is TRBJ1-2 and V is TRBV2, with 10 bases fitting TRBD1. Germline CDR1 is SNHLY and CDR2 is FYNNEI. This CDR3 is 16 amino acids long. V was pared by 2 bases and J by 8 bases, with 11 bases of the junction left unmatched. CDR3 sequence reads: CASSEFPHGTGEGYTF. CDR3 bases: TGTGCCAGCAGTGAATTCCCTCACGGGACAGGGGAAGGCTACACCTTC.

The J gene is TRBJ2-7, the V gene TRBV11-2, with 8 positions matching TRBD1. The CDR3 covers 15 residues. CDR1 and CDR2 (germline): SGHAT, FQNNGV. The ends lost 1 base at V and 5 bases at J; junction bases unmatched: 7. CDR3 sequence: CASSLVDLDRDEQYF. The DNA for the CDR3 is TGTGCCAGCAGCTTAGTTGATCTGGACAGGGACGAGCAGTACTTC.

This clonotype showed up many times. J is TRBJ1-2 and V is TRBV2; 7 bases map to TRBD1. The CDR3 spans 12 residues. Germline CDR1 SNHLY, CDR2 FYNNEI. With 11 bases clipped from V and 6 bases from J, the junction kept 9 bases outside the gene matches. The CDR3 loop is CAWPRQGDGYTF. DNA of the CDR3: TGTGCCTGGCCCCGACAGGGCGATGGCTACACCTTC.

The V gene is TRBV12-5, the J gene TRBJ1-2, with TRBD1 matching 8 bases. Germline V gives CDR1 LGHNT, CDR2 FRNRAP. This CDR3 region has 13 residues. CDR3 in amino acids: CASSLHRGYGYTF. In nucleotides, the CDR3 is TGTGCCAGCAGTCTACACAGGGGGTATGGCTACACCTTC.

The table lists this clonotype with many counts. The CDR3 region has the DNA TGTGCCAGCAGAGCCCCCGTTTGGACTTTGGATGAAAAACTGTTTTTT. Translation gives CASRAPVWTLDEKLFF. The J gene is TRBJ1-4, the V gene TRBV6-2 or TRBV6-3; D uncertain. Germline assignment: CDR1 MNHEY and CDR2 SVGEGT. CDR3 length: 16 amino acids. The V end was cut by 6 bases, the J end by 6 bases, with 20 bases between.

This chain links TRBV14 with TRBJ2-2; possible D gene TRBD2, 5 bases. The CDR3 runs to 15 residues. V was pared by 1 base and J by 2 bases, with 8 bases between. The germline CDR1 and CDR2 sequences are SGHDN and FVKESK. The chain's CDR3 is CASSQGTPNTGELFF. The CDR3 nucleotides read TGTGCCAGCAGCCAAGGGACTCCTAACACCGGGGAGCTGTTTTTT.